The 32 T cell receptor beta chains listed next were all sequenced from one sample in a study of blood T cell repertoires in COVID-19. TCRdb keeps only in-frame clones here, not all; method: immunoSEQ multiplex PCR. This sample carries about 300,000 clones, 80% to 95% of them seen once, and the ten largest clones take about 2.2%. Sequenced material: peripheral blood. These receptors all stem from a woman in her 30s with COVID-19, enrolled during active disease.

This chain's CDR3 is CASSLSGLAGYEQYF. Written as DNA, the CDR3 is TGTGCCAGCAGTTTATCAGGACTAGCGGGCTACGAGCAGTACTTC. J is TRBJ2-7 and V is TRBV27; 11 bases are a match to TRBD2. CDR3 length: 15 amino acids. Germline assignment: CDR1 MNHEY and CDR2 SMNVEV (reference sequence). J was trimmed by 3 bases and V by 0 bases; bases with no gene match: 1.

This clone has a handful of counts. The chain uses TRBV2 and TRBJ1-6, with 10 bases fitting TRBD1. V gave up 6 bases and J gave up 9 bases; unmatched junction bases: 8. The CDR3 has 15 amino acids. In germline, CDR1 is SNHLY, CDR2 FYNNEI. The CDR3 nucleotides are TGTGCCAGCAGCCTCGAGGACAGGGGGGCTTCACCCCTCCACTTT. Amino acids: CASSLEDRGASPLHF. Filled out from reference TRBV2 and TRBJ1-6, the complete variable domain reads EPEVTQTPSHQVTQMGQEVILRCVPISNHLYFYWYRQILGQKVEFLVSFYNNEISEKSEIFDDQFSVERPDGSNFTLKIRSTKLEDSAMYFCASSLEDRGASPLHFGNGTRLTVT.

The rearrangement joins TRBV20-1 to TRBJ1-2; D might be TRBD1 (6 bases). This CDR3 comprises 11 residues. The V end lost 0 bases, the J end lost 9 bases, and 8 bases lay between the germline ends. CDR1 and CDR2 from the germline V gene are DFQATT and SNEGSKA (reference sequence). This chain's CDR3 is CSAREGGSYTF. The CDR3 DNA sequence: TGCAGTGCTAGAGAAGGGGGAAGCTACACCTTC.

The rearrangement links TRBV3-1 (or the pseudogene TRBV3-2) to TRBJ1-1; D remains ambiguous. The CDR3 spans 12 residues. The germline V gene has CDR1 LGHDT and CDR2 YNNKEL (reference sequence). Trimming left V 5 bases short and J 2 bases short, with 6 bases between. CDR3 amino acids: CASSTHNTEAFF. CDR3 sequence (DNA): TGTGCCAGCAGCACTCACAACACTGAAGCTTTCTTT.

This chain connects TRBV15 to TRBJ2-7; 10 bases align to TRBD1. After removal of 1 base from V and 0 bases from J, the junction contained 3 bases not matched to a gene. The CDR3 contains 16 residues. From germline, CDR1 is LNHNV and CDR2 YYDKDF (reference sequence). The CDR3 loop is CATSRAWDRGSYEQYF. The CDR3 DNA is TGTGCCACCAGCAGAGCGTGGGACAGGGGCTCCTACGAGCAGTACTTC.

The chain couples TRBV11-2 to TRBJ1-1; TRBD1 matches at 7 bases. This CDR3 comprises 17 residues. Trimming at V came to 5 bases and at J to 3 bases, leaving 15 bases not matched to a gene. Per germline, CDR1 SGHAT and CDR2 FQNNGV. The CDR3: CASSPGIGGRGDTEAFF. In nucleotides, the CDR3 is TGTGCCAGCAGCCCTGGCATCGGGGGCAGGGGGGACACTGAAGCTTTCTTT.

The chain uses TRBV28 and TRBJ2-2, with 8 nucleotides matching TRBD1. From germline, CDR1 is MDHEN and CDR2 SYDVKM. J was trimmed by 6 bases and V by 2 bases; bases with no gene match: 5. The CDR3 covers 15 residues. The CDR3 nucleotides read TGTGCCAGCAGTTTACCCGGACAGGGATCCGGGGAGCTGTTTTTT. Its protein product is CASSLPGQGSGELFF.

V usage is TRBV19 and J usage is TRBJ2-2; D ambiguous. CDR3 length: 14 amino acids. V dropped 7 bases and J dropped 3 bases, with 12 bases sitting between them. Germline CDR1 reads LNHDA; CDR2 reads SQIVND (reference sequence). CDR3 sequence reads: CASNFARDTGELFF. The CDR3 DNA follows: TGTGCCAGTAATTTTGCGAGAGACACCGGGGAGCTGTTTTTT.

This rearrangement joins TRBV5-4 to TRBJ1-2; 7 bases line up with TRBD1. Germline values: CDR1 SGHNT, CDR2 YYREEE (reference sequence). Trimming at V came to 4 bases and at J to 3 bases, leaving 6 bases not matched to a gene. The CDR3 length is 14 residues. CDR3 DNA sequence: TGTGCCAGCAGCCCTGACAGGGTGGACTATGGCTACACCTTC. This gives the protein CASSPDRVDYGYTF. The whole variable domain, filled in from reference TRBV5-4 and TRBJ1-2, reads ETGVTQSPTHLIKTRGQQVTLRCSSQSGHNTVSWYQQALGQGPQFIFQYYREEENGRGNFPPRFSGLQFPNYSSELNVNALELDDSALYLCASSPDRVDYGYTFGSGTRLTVV.

The chain couples TRBV5-4 to TRBJ1-2; D might be TRBD1 (6 bases). Trimming pared 4 bases from V and 1 base from J, leaving 14 bases between. The germline CDR1 and CDR2 sequences are SGHNT and YYREEE (reference sequence). There are 15 residues in the CDR3. In DNA form, the CDR3 reads TGTGCCAGCAGCGAGCTCAGGGGTGTTAACTATGGCTACACCTTC. As protein: CASSELRGVNYGYTF. Variable domain in full (rest from reference TRBV5-4 and TRBJ1-2): ETGVTQSPTHLIKTRGQQVTLRCSSQSGHNTVSWYQQALGQGPQFIFQYYREEENGRGNFPPRFSGLQFPNYSSELNVNALELDDSALYLCASSELRGVNYGYTFGSGTRLTVV.

V usage is TRBV3-1 (or the pseudogene TRBV3-2) and J usage is TRBJ1-2; TRBD1 agrees at 7 bases. The CDR3 is 16 residues long. Germline V gene data show CDR1 as LGHDT and CDR2 as YNNKEL (reference sequence). V gave up 2 bases and J gave up 4 bases; unmatched junction bases: 10. DNA of the CDR3: TGTGCCAGCAGCCAAAAGACAGGGCTCGCCGGCTATGGCTACACCTTC. The encoded protein is CASSQKTGLAGYGYTF.

The J gene is TRBJ1-1, the V gene TRBV30; D not certain. This CDR3 is 11 amino acids long. Trimming took off 6 bases at V and 3 bases at J, with 8 bases between the two ends. Germline V gene lookup returns CDR1 GTSNPN and CDR2 SVGIG (reference sequence). CDR3 sequence: CACNRDTEAFF. The CDR3 bases are TGTGCCTGTAACCGGGACACTGAAGCTTTCTTT.

The J gene is TRBJ2-7, the V gene TRBV20-1, with a possible D match to TRBD2 (6 bases). Per the germline V gene, CDR1 is DFQATT and CDR2 is SNEGSKA (reference sequence). Trimming shortened V by 8 bases and J by 3 bases, and 11 bases separated the two germline ends. The CDR3 totals 11 residues. CDR3 nucleotide sequence: TGCAGTACCGTCGGGGGCTACGAGCAGTACTTC. Its translation is CSTVGGYEQYF.

V is TRBV14 and J is TRBJ1-6; perhaps TRBD1 as D (6 bases). CDR1 is SGHDN and CDR2 is FVKESK in the germline V gene. The CDR3 runs to 14 residues. The V and J ends lost 5 bases and 10 bases respectively, with 15 bases between them. The CDR3 nucleotides are TGTGCCAGCAGCACCCGCAGACAGGAGTCACCCCTCCACTTT. Translated, it gives CASSTRRQESPLHF.

This chain links TRBV5-5 with TRBJ1-1; D remains ambiguous. CDR1 is SGHKS, CDR2 YYEKEE, per germline (reference sequence). Trimming took 5 bases from V and 0 from J, leaving 11 bases between them. The CDR3 covers 14 residues. The CDR3 region has the DNA TGTGCCAGCAGGGGTAGAGACTTGAACACTGAAGCTTTCTTT. It is translated as CASRGRDLNTEAFF.

The genes are TRBV28 and TRBJ1-1; D gene uncertain. Germline V gene lookup returns CDR1 MDHEN and CDR2 SYDVKM. The CDR3 is 14 residues long. The V end was cut by 3 bases, the J end by 0 bases, with 8 bases between. The CDR3 loop is CASSFSRLNTEAFF. CDR3 sequence (DNA): TGTGCCAGCAGTTTCTCCAGGCTGAACACTGAAGCTTTCTTT.

This chain joins TRBV29-1 and TRBJ2-3, with 10 bases identical to TRBD2. Germline CDR1 is SQVTM and CDR2 is ANQGSEA. The CDR3 contains 16 residues. V lost 2 bases, J lost 4 bases, and 9 bases stayed unmatched. CDR3 bases: TGCAGCGTTGAAATGGCTAGCGGGAGCGGAGCAGATACGCAGTATTTT. Protein product: CSVEMASGSGADTQYF.

The CDR3 nucleotides are TGTGCTAGTGGTTTGGCCCTCGGGACAGGGACTGAAGCTTTCTTT. Its protein is CASGLALGTGTEAFF. The chain recombines TRBV12-5 with TRBJ1-1; 9 nucleotides agree with TRBD1. V gave up 1 base and J gave up 5 bases; unmatched junction bases: 5. CDR3 length: 15 residues. Germline V gene lookup returns CDR1 LGHNT and CDR2 FRNRAP.

This clone was detected once. The rearrangement uses TRBV6-1 and TRBJ1-5; TRBD1 aligns across 7 bases. Germline V gene data show CDR1 as MNHNS and CDR2 as SASEGT. After removal of 3 bases from V and 6 bases from J, the junction contained 2 bases not matched to a gene. This CDR3 spans 13 amino acids. CDR3 DNA: TGTGCCAGCAGTGATAGGGGGCTTCAGCCCCAGCATTTT. Translated, it gives CASSDRGLQPQHF.

This clone was counted only a few times. The chain has TRBV28 and TRBJ1-5, with a possible D match to TRBD1 (6 bases). Germline assignment: CDR1 MDHEN and CDR2 SYDVKM. V lost 4 bases, J lost 5 bases, and 15 bases lay in between. The CDR3 consists of 15 residues. The CDR3 region is CASSSPGTTYQPQHF. The DNA for the CDR3 is TGTGCCAGCAGTTCCCCCGGGACAACGTATCAGCCCCAGCATTTT.

The V and J genes are TRBV5-1 and TRBJ1-3; a possible D gene is TRBD1 (5 bases). The CDR3 is 14 amino acids. Germline V gene data show CDR1 as SGHRS and CDR2 as YFSETQ. V dropped 2 bases and J dropped 1 base, with 7 bases sitting between them. CDR3 coding DNA: TGCGCCAGCAGCTTCTCAGGGTCTGGAAACACCATATATTTT. Amino acids: CASSFSGSGNTIYF.

There are a few counts of this clone. V is TRBV2 and J is TRBJ1-1, with D uncertain. Trimming pared 6 bases from V and 0 bases from J, leaving 11 bases between. CDR1 and CDR2 (germline): SNHLY, FYNNEI. The CDR3 totals 14 residues. The CDR3 is CASSGVNMNTEAFF. The CDR3 nucleotides are TGTGCCAGCAGCGGAGTCAACATGAACACTGAAGCTTTCTTT.

To note about this clone: Within the sample, other DNA sequences also encode this same CDR3. The gene calls are TRBV11-2 and TRBJ2-7; unclear D gene. This CDR3 region has 13 residues. V gave up 1 base and J gave up 1 base, with 5 bases separating them. Germline CDR1 and CDR2: SGHAT and FQNNGV. The CDR3 reads CASSLGQSYEQYF. DNA of the CDR3: TGTGCCAGCAGCTTAGGGCAGTCCTACGAGCAGTACTTC. Complete variable domain (other parts from reference TRBV11-2 and TRBJ2-7): EAGVAQSPRYKIIEKRQSVAFWCNPISGHATLYWYQQILGQGPKLLIQFQNNGVVDDSQLPKDRFSAERLKGVDSTLKIQPAKLEDSAVYLCASSLGQSYEQYFGPGTRLTVT.

The rearrangement links TRBV3-1 (or the pseudogene TRBV3-2) to TRBJ2-3; 8 bases fit TRBD2. Germline V CDR1 and CDR2: LGHDT, YNNKEL (reference sequence). The CDR3 is 17 residues long. Trimming took 4 bases from V and 1 from J; bases not matched to a gene: 10. The CDR3 DNA follows: TGTGCCAGCAGCCGGAATCTACTAGCGGTAGGCACAGATACGCAGTATTTT. The encoded protein is CASSRNLLAVGTDTQYF.

This chain links TRBV7-2 with TRBJ2-5; D is possibly TRBD1 (5 bases). V was cut by 3 bases and J by 0 bases, with 8 bases left in between. The CDR3 extends over 14 amino acids. Germline V gene lookup returns CDR1 SGHTA and CDR2 FQGNSA. Here the CDR3 reads CASSFAGYQETQYF. The CDR3 bases are TGTGCCAGCAGCTTTGCAGGGTACCAAGAGACCCAGTACTTC.

This sequence joins TRBV10-1 and TRBJ2-7; 8 bases map to TRBD2. Losses at the gene ends were 1 base for V and 6 bases for J; bases not matched to a gene: 14. This CDR3 is 17 amino acids long. Germline CDR1 is WNHNN and CDR2 is SYGVQD (reference sequence). This CDR3 is CASSELPTSASGGEQYF. The CDR3 DNA sequence: TGCGCCAGCAGTGAGTTACCGACTAGCGCAAGCGGGGGCGAGCAGTACTTC.

The V call is TRBV7-2, the J call TRBJ2-7; D is unresolved. The CDR3 is made up of 13 amino acids. The ends were cut back, 1 base at V and 5 bases at J, with 9 bases in the middle. CDR1 is SGHTA, CDR2 FQGNSA, per germline. The CDR3 nucleotides are TGTGCCAGCAGCTTAGTAGAGGTCCACGAGCAGTACTTC. It is translated as CASSLVEVHEQYF.

The V gene is TRBV29-1, the J gene TRBJ2-5; TRBD2 matches at 9 bases. This CDR3 is 13 amino acids long. Losses at the gene ends were 4 bases for V and 3 bases for J; bases not matched to a gene: 3. The germline V gene has CDR1 SQVTM and CDR2 ANQGSEA. The chain's CDR3 is CSVAAGGEETQYF. Written as DNA, the CDR3 is TGCAGCGTTGCGGCGGGAGGGGAAGAGACCCAGTACTTC.

The chain recombines TRBV4-1 with TRBJ1-2, with D possibly matching TRBD1 (6 bases). CDR3 size: 16 residues. CDR1 MGHRA and CDR2 YSYEKL come from the germline V gene. V dropped 2 bases and J dropped 3 bases, with 16 bases sitting between them. DNA for the CDR3: TGCGCCAGCAGCCAACCTCTACAGGGAATCTACTATGGCTACACCTTC. It translates to CASSQPLQGIYYGYTF.

The chain uses TRBV27 and TRBJ2-3; the D is unclear. The CDR3 length is 13 residues. Trimming removed 7 bases from V and 4 bases from J, with 12 bases in between. In germline, CDR1 is MNHEY, CDR2 SMNVEV (reference sequence). The CDR3 region is CASNRAPADTQYF. The DNA for the CDR3 is TGTGCCAGCAATCGAGCGCCCGCAGATACGCAGTATTTT.

The chain employs TRBV10-1 and TRBJ2-7; a possible D gene is TRBD1 (5 bases). V lost 4 bases, J lost 3 bases, and 13 bases lay in between. The CDR3 is 14 amino acids. Germline V gene data show CDR1 as WNHNN and CDR2 as SYGVQD (reference sequence). Here the CDR3 reads CASSGQPNIYEQYF. As DNA, the CDR3 is TGCGCCAGCAGTGGACAGCCGAATATCTACGAGCAGTACTTC.

The rearrangement links TRBV5-6 to TRBJ1-1; D ambiguous. V was pared by 4 bases and J by 0 bases, with 13 bases between. CDR1 and CDR2 from the germline V gene are SGHDT and YYEEEE. CDR3 length: 15 residues. Here the CDR3 DNA reads TGTGCCAGCAGCCCGAAGGGAGGGATGAACACTGAAGCTTTCTTT. It specifies CASSPKGGMNTEAFF.